Below, 29 T cell receptor beta chains from the same sample are listed, as sequenced in a study of cytomegalovirus exposure and HLA in healthy donors. The PCR used 60 Vbeta and 13 Jbeta primers. Repertoires were generated with immunoSEQ multiplex PCR, while TCRdb's copy carries only in-frame clones and drops some. Altogether 180,000 or so clones are present, 82% being singletons, with the ten largest covering about 0.092%. Source material: PBMCs. The receptors shown here come from a boy aged 2 to 10 in good health and CMV-seronegative.

The CDR3 bases are TGTGCCAGCAGCCGCCAGGGAATTTACGAGCAGTACTTC. Translation gives CASSRQGIYEQYF. This chain joins TRBV6-5 and TRBJ2-7, with a weak D call TRBD1 (5 bases). Germline V gene data show CDR1 as MNHEY and CDR2 as SVGAGI. The CDR3 extends over 13 amino acids. V lost 6 bases to trimming and J lost 4 bases, with 13 bases between them.

The chain links TRBV25-1 to TRBJ2-3, with D hard to call. Trimming stripped 4 bases from V and 8 bases from J, with 10 bases between. The CDR3 runs 12 residues. Per the germline V gene, CDR1 is MGHDK and CDR2 is SYGVNS. The CDR3 DNA reads TGTGCCAGCAGTGTCTTAGGCGGTACGCAGTATTTT. Protein: CASSVLGGTQYF.

V usage is TRBV7-3 and J usage is TRBJ2-3; maybe TRBD2 (7 bases). Per the germline V gene, CDR1 is SGHTA and CDR2 is FQGTGA. The CDR3 totals 14 residues. V lost 4 bases and J 5 bases, leaving 13 bases between the germline ends. The CDR3 sequence: CASSWGGAEDTQYF. CDR3 nucleotides: TGTGCCAGCAGCTGGGGGGGGGCCGAAGATACGCAGTATTTT.

The chain recombines TRBV11-3 with TRBJ2-3; TRBD2 agrees at 12 bases. The V gene's germline CDR1 is SGHNT and CDR2 YENEEA. V trimming: 5 bases; J trimming: 4 bases; junction bases outside the gene matches: 4. The CDR3 extends over 15 amino acids. The CDR3 sequence is CASSQLAGGADTQYF. The DNA of the CDR3 is TGTGCCAGCAGCCAACTAGCGGGGGGAGCAGATACGCAGTATTTT.

This sequence joins TRBV30 and TRBJ1-3; no clear D. The CDR3 sequence is 13 residues long. Germline V gives CDR1 GTSNPN, CDR2 SVGIG (reference sequence). V gave up 0 bases and J gave up 3 bases, with 6 bases separating them. The CDR3 DNA follows: TGTGCCTGGAGTGTGAATAGTGGAAACACCATATATTTT. It encodes CAWSVNSGNTIYF.

The chain links TRBV23-1 to TRBJ1-2, with D perhaps matching TRBD1 (6 bases). TRBV23-1 is marked as an open reading frame, function uncertain. V was pared by 0 bases and J by 8 bases, with 13 bases between. The length of the CDR3 is 14 residues. CDR3: CASSQSPGAGGYTF. DNA of the CDR3: TGCGCCAGCAGTCAATCGCCAGGGGCTGGAGGCTACACCTTC.

The chain is built from TRBV7-2 and TRBJ2-5; TRBD2 agrees at 13 bases. The junction had 11 bases not matched to a gene; V was cut back by 0 bases and J by 1 base. CDR1 and CDR2 (germline): SGHTA, FQGNSA. The CDR3 covers 20 residues. The CDR3 region has the DNA TGTGCCAGCAGCTTAGCCCCGACTAGCGGGGGGACGGGAAGCCAAGAGACCCAGTACTTC. It translates to CASSLAPTSGGTGSQETQYF.

The chain joins TRBV7-9 to TRBJ1-4, with D possibly matching TRBD1 (6 bases). Looked up from germline, CDR1 is SEHNR and CDR2 is FQNEAQ (reference sequence). This CDR3 is 16 amino acids long. The V end lost 3 bases, the J end lost 0 bases, and 11 bases lay between the germline ends. CDR3 residues: CASSLGDRTTNEKLFF. The CDR3 DNA follows: TGTGCCAGCAGCTTGGGTGACAGGACAACTAATGAAAAACTGTTTTTT.

The chain employs TRBV10-3 and TRBJ2-5; 8 bases map to TRBD2. The last part of the DNA fits TRBJ2-7 better; the J call may be wrong. This CDR3 comprises 14 residues. Germline CDR1 and CDR2: ENHRY and SYGVKD. The chain's CDR3 is CAIRKLAGSYEQYF. The CDR3 DNA reads TGTGCCATCAGAAAGCTAGCGGGCTCCTACGAGCAGTACTTC.

This clone showed up just a few times. V usage is TRBV6-1 and J usage is TRBJ2-5, with a possible D match to TRBD1 (5 bases). The V end lost 2 bases, the J end lost 4 bases, and 14 bases lay between the germline ends. The V gene's germline CDR1 is MNHNS and CDR2 SASEGT. The CDR3 consists of 15 residues. CDR3 region: CASSESGAWGETQYF. The CDR3, as DNA: TGTGCCAGCAGTGAATCTGGGGCGTGGGGAGAGACCCAGTACTTC.

V gene TRBV4-3 combines with J gene TRBJ1-4, with D uncertain. V shed 5 bases and J shed 7 bases, with 17 bases lying between them. Germline loops: CDR1 LGHNA, CDR2 YSLEER. The CDR3 has 15 amino acids. The CDR3, as DNA: TGCGCCAGCAGCAAGGAGGGCAGGTTAGGTGAAAAACTGTTTTTT. It codes for CASSKEGRLGEKLFF.

The rearrangement uses TRBV27 and TRBJ2-1, with a tentative D call TRBD2 (6 bases). Germline V gene lookup returns CDR1 MNHEY and CDR2 SMNVEV (reference sequence). This CDR3 comprises 13 residues. Trimming removed 6 bases at V and 7 bases at J, with 13 bases between. The CDR3 bases are TGTGCCAGCAGAAGGAGGGATGGGAATGAGCAGTTCTTC. It encodes CASRRRDGNEQFF.

J is TRBJ2-3 and V is TRBV2; the D gene is possibly TRBD1 (6 bases). The CDR3 spans 15 residues. The germline gives CDR1 SNHLY, CDR2 FYNNEI. The V gene lost 3 bases and the J gene lost 1 base, with 11 bases spanning the gap. CDR3 amino acids: CASSDRYRGTDTQYF. CDR3 nucleotides: TGTGCCAGCAGTGATCGTTACAGGGGCACAGATACGCAGTATTTT.

Only a few counts were recorded for this clone. J is TRBJ2-5 and V is TRBV2; 10 nucleotides line up with TRBD1. The germline gives CDR1 SNHLY, CDR2 FYNNEI. V gave up 6 bases and J gave up 2 bases; unmatched junction bases: 6. The CDR3 is made up of 15 amino acids. CDR3 residues: CASRNDRGPQETQYF. In nucleotides, the CDR3 is TGTGCCAGCAGGAACGACAGGGGGCCACAAGAGACCCAGTACTTC.

The chain combines TRBV7-6 with TRBJ2-5; 12 bases agree with TRBD2. The V segment lost 5 bases and the J segment 5 bases; nucleotides outside the gene matches: 12. CDR1 is SGHVS and CDR2 is FNYEAQ in the germline V gene. The CDR3 is 17 amino acids. The CDR3, as DNA: TGTGCCAGCAGCCAGCTAGCGGGGGGGCCTCTTAGGGAGACCCAGTACTTC. It encodes CASSQLAGGPLRETQYF.

The rearrangement uses TRBV4-1 and TRBJ2-3, with 10 bases identical to TRBD2. The CDR3 has 13 residues. The V and J ends lost 3 bases and 9 bases, in that order; junction bases with no gene match: 3. Germline V gene sequence: CDR1 MGHRA, CDR2 YSYEKL. The CDR3: CASSHPGLATQYF. CDR3 coding DNA: TGCGCCAGCAGCCACCCGGGACTAGCGACGCAGTATTTT.

The chain has TRBV9 and TRBJ2-2; maybe TRBD2 (6 bases). CDR1 and CDR2 from the germline V gene are SGDLS and YYNGEE. Trimming cost V 2 bases and J 1 base, with 9 bases left between them. This CDR3 contains 15 residues. In DNA, the CDR3 is TGTGCCAGCAGCGTCCGGGGAGGGAACACCGGGGAGCTGTTTTTT. Residues: CASSVRGGNTGELFF.

The V and J genes are TRBV4-1 and TRBJ2-5; tentatively, D is TRBD2 (6 bases). In germline, CDR1 is MGHRA, CDR2 YSYEKL. This CDR3 is 16 amino acids long. V was trimmed by 1 base and J by 6 bases, leaving 18 bases between them. This CDR3 reads CASSQGRGLRVQTQYF. CDR3 DNA sequence: TGCGCCAGCAGCCAAGGACGGGGACTGCGAGTTCAGACCCAGTACTTC.

This clone was detected a few times. CDR3 DNA sequence: TGTGCCAGCTCACAACTACAGGGGGCGGTTTTCTACGAGCAGTACTTC. Translation: CASSQLQGAVFYEQYF. The rearrangement links TRBV18 to TRBJ2-7, with 9 bases identical to TRBD1. The CDR3 extends over 16 amino acids. The V gene's germline CDR1 is KGHSH and CDR2 LQKENI. V gave up 4 bases and J gave up 3 bases; unmatched junction bases: 10. The variable domain in full, completed from reference TRBV18 and TRBJ2-7, reads NAGVMQNPRHLVRRRGQEARLRCSPMKGHSHVYWYRQLPEEGLKFMVYLQKENIIDESGMPKERFSAEFPKEGPSILRIQQVVRGDSAAYFCASSQLQGAVFYEQYFGPGTRLTVT.

V usage is TRBV19 and J usage is TRBJ1-4, with D tentatively TRBD1 (5 bases). The CDR3 runs to 16 residues. Germline CDR1 LNHDA, CDR2 SQIVND (reference sequence). V was cut by 3 bases and J by 8 bases, with 19 bases left in between. The DNA of the CDR3 is TGTGCCAGTAGTATCCAGGGTGGTCTTCTAAGCGAAAAACTGTTTTTT. Translated: CASSIQGGLLSEKLFF. The variable domain in full, with the rest retrieved from reference TRBV19 and TRBJ1-4, is DGGITQSPKYLFRKEGQNVTLSCEQNLNHDAMYWYRQDPGQGLRLIYYSQIVNDFQKGDIAEGYSVSREKKESFPLTVTSAQKNPTAFYLCASSIQGGLLSEKLFFGSGTQLSVL.

V is TRBV18 and J is TRBJ1-5; 9 bases line up with TRBD1. Germline V gene lookup returns CDR1 KGHSH and CDR2 LQKENI. With V trimmed by 3 bases and J by 1 base, 10 bases remained unmatched. The CDR3 has 18 residues. The CDR3 spells CASSPGTGGPWSNQPQHF. Written as DNA, the CDR3 is TGTGCCAGCTCACCTGGAACAGGGGGCCCTTGGAGCAATCAGCCCCAGCATTTT.

The gene calls are TRBV11-2 and TRBJ1-4; possible D gene TRBD1, 5 bases. V was clipped by 0 bases and J by 9 bases, with 14 bases between them. The length of the CDR3 is 15 residues. Germline CDR1 reads SGHAT; CDR2 reads FQNNGV. The CDR3 DNA sequence: TGTGCCAGCAGCTTAGAGTGGTCAGGGATGCAAAAACTGTTTTTT. Its protein product is CASSLEWSGMQKLFF.

The genes are TRBV15 and TRBJ2-3; D ambiguous. Germline assignment: CDR1 LNHNV and CDR2 YYDKDF (reference sequence). Trimming left V 1 base short and J 4 bases short, with 9 bases between. The CDR3 totals 14 residues. CDR3 loop: CATSRGARADTQYF. In DNA, the CDR3 is TGTGCCACCAGCAGAGGGGCTCGTGCAGATACGCAGTATTTT.

This chain connects TRBV7-9 to TRBJ2-7; 9 bases align to TRBD1. The CDR3 consists of 17 residues. Germline assignment: CDR1 SEHNR and CDR2 FQNEAQ (reference sequence). The ends lost 2 bases at V and 5 bases at J; junction bases unmatched: 13. The CDR3 spells CASSLPPLGQGENEQYF. The CDR3 coding sequence is TGTGCCAGCAGCTTACCCCCGCTGGGACAGGGCGAGAACGAGCAGTACTTC.

The CDR3 reads CASSFDRDNEQFF. CDR3 nucleotide sequence: TGTGCCAGCAGCTTTGACAGAGACAATGAGCAGTTCTTC. The chain joins TRBV7-2 to TRBJ2-1; a possible D gene is TRBD1 (5 bases). Trimming shortened V by 3 bases and J by 5 bases, and 8 bases separated the two germline ends. Per the germline V gene, CDR1 is SGHTA and CDR2 is FQGNSA. The CDR3 runs 13 residues.

This rearrangement joins TRBV7-9 to TRBJ2-5; D is uncertain. The germline V and J ends were trimmed by 2 bases and 4 bases, with 14 bases remaining between them. The length of the CDR3 is 15 residues. The germline V gene has CDR1 SEHNR and CDR2 FQNEAQ (reference sequence). This chain's CDR3 is CASSLPIKTGETQYF. Written as DNA, the CDR3 is TGTGCCAGCAGCTTACCCATAAAGACTGGAGAGACCCAGTACTTC.

The rearrangement joins TRBV20-1 to TRBJ2-1; D is possibly TRBD2 (5 bases). The CDR3 is made up of 11 amino acids. In germline, CDR1 is DFQATT, CDR2 SNEGSKA (reference sequence). CDR3 in amino acids: CSVRGYNEQFF. DNA for the CDR3: TGCAGCGTCCGGGGATACAATGAGCAGTTCTTC.

The chain recombines TRBV7-2 with TRBJ1-2; D is perhaps TRBD1 (5 bases). Per the germline V gene, CDR1 is SGHTA and CDR2 is FQGNSA. The CDR3 is 14 amino acids. The ends were cut back, 4 bases at V and 4 bases at J, with 13 bases in the middle. This CDR3 is CASSSRQPFYGYTF. As DNA, the CDR3 is TGTGCCAGCAGCTCGAGACAGCCATTCTATGGCTACACCTTC.

The chain links TRBV19 to TRBJ2-7; maybe TRBD1 (5 bases). Trimming removed 6 bases from V and 5 bases from J, with 17 bases in between. The germline V gene has CDR1 LNHDA and CDR2 SQIVND (reference sequence). The CDR3 loop spans 14 amino acids. The CDR3 protein is CASSVQETSDEQYF. In nucleotides, the CDR3 is TGTGCCAGTAGCGTACAGGAGACGTCCGACGAGCAGTACTTC.